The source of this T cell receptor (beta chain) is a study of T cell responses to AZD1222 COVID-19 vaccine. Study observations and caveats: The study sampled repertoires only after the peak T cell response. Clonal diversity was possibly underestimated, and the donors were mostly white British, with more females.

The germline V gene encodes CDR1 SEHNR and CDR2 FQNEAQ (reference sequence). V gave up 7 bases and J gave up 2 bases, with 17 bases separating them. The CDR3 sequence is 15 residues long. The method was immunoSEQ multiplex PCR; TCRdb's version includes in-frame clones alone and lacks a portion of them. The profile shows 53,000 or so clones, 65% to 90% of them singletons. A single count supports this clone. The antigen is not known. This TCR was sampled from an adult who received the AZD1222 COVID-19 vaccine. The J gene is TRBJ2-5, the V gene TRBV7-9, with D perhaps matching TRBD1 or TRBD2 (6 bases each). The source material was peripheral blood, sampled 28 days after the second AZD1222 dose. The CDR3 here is CASTPSGGRQETQYF. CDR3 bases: TGTGCCAGCACCCCTTCTGGGGGGCGGCAAGAGACCCAGTACTTC.